The 7 T cell receptor beta chains reported below all come from one sample, sequenced in a study of blood T cells in healthy people across ages. Using a J-beta primer mix together with a sample-barcoded 5' primer, a second PCR was run for roughly 6 to 11 cycles. TCRdb fed the 5' RACE reads into MiXCR, producing one record per CDR3 protein. The sample has around 1,900,000 distinct CDR3 sequences, roughly two fifths seen once. Material for sequencing was blood. The receptor source for this set is a human donor in good health.

V usage is TRBV7-9 and J usage is TRBJ1-2; D not resolved. Trimming stripped 4 bases from V and 8 bases from J, with 20 bases between. The CDR3 runs to 15 residues. Germline CDR1 and CDR2: SEHNR and FQNEAQ (reference sequence). CDR3 loop: CASSSETVGRSGYTF. The CDR3 DNA sequence: TGTGCCAGCAGCTCCGAAACCGTGGGCAGGTCAGGCTACACCTTC.

This clonotype was picked up a small number of times. The gene calls are TRBV6-5 and TRBJ2-1, with 10 nucleotides matching TRBD1. CDR3 length: 15 amino acids. The germline V gene has CDR1 MNHEY and CDR2 SVGAGI. Trimming took 2 bases from V and 8 from J; bases not matched to a gene: 6. CDR3 amino acids: CASSYGRTGGDEQFF. CDR3 sequence (DNA): TGTGCCAGCAGTTACGGGAGGACAGGGGGTGATGAGCAGTTCTTC.

The chain joins TRBV21-1 to TRBJ2-7; TRBD1 is taken as the D call from the table, unchecked against the DNA. TRBV21-1 is a pseudogene segment. CDR3 length: 18 residues. The DNA of the CDR3 is TGTGCCAGCAGCAAAGGAGATAGACAGGGGTTGGGGCCCTACGAGCAGTACTTC. It yields the protein CASSKGDRQGLGPYEQYF.

This chain links TRBV14 with TRBJ2-4; no clear D gene. The J call is uncertain, as TRBJ2-7 better fits the DNA end. The length of the CDR3 is 14 residues. Germline V gene data show CDR1 as SGHDN and CDR2 as FVKESK. This CDR3 is CASSQSATISEQYF. The CDR3 DNA follows: TGTGCCAGCAGCCAATCAGCCACTATCAGCGAGCAGTACTTC.

A note on this clonotype: With a much larger clone just one base away, this may be a read error. The chain joins TRBV7-2 to TRBJ2-3; D is unresolved. The V gene's germline CDR1 is SGHTA and CDR2 FQGNSA. The CDR3 loop spans 12 amino acids. In DNA, the CDR3 is TGTGCCAGCAGCTATATCACAGATACGCAGGATTTT. Translation gives CASSYITDTQDF.

The CDR3 region is CSAVPGTGNRNGYTF. The CDR3 bases are TGCAGTGCTGTGCCCGGGACAGGGAACAGGAATGGCTACACCTTC. The genes are TRBV20-1 and TRBJ1-2; 9 bases align to TRBD1. The length of the CDR3 is 15 residues. Trimming took 5 bases from V and 6 from J; bases not matched to a gene: 13. Looked up from germline, CDR1 is DFQATT and CDR2 is SNEGSKA (reference sequence).

The chain links TRBV9 to TRBJ2-7; possible D gene TRBD2, 6 bases. Judging by the DNA end, TRBJ2-5 fits better; the J call may be wrong. The CDR3 contains 14 residues. CDR1 is SGDLS, CDR2 YYNGEE, per germline. The CDR3 here is CASSVWEVRGTQYF. As DNA, the CDR3 is TGTGCCAGCAGCGTATGGGAGGTCCGAGGGACCCAGTACTTC.